This T cell receptor beta chain was sequenced during a study of CD8+ T cells in alopecia areata. About the study: In an open-label trial, patients got 5 to 10 mg tofacitinib twice daily. Overall study results and limits: Among patients, TCR sharing was less clear than in mice, a difference possibly due in part to HLA diversity in the patient population.

V lost 0 bases and J lost 4, with 7 bases in between. This CDR3 has 14 residues. CDR1 is ENHRY and CDR2 is SYGVKD in the germline V gene. Turning to this clone: Its antigen is not known.

cDNA serving as the sequencing template came from extracted, reverse transcribed RNA. Assay: immunoSEQ multiplex PCR; the TCRdb copy retains only in-frame clones and omits some. The sample has roughly 7,500 clones; roughly 69% are singletons. Lesional scalp punch biopsies and peripheral blood came from alopecia areata patients. The sequenced sample was skin, obtained at week 0. V and J are TRBV10-3 and TRBJ2-1, with D possibly matching TRBD1 (6 bases). The TCR sequence derives from a human donor with alopecia areata. Written as DNA, the CDR3 is TGTGCCATCAGTGAGTCAGGGGGTTACAATGAGCAGTTCTTC. It is translated as CAISESGGYNEQFF.